This T cell receptor beta chain was retrieved from a study of breast tumors, draining lymph nodes, adjacent tissues. Germline CDR1 MNHEY, CDR2 SVGAGI. This CDR3 spans 14 amino acids. Trimming at V came to 2 bases and at J to 8 bases, leaving 3 bases not matched to a gene. Note on this clonotype: Its antigen is unknown. A read error may be the cause here, since a much bigger clone is one base away.

Study conclusions and caveats: Tumor repertoires ranked between lymph nodes and nontumor tissue in diversity, with V and J gene preferences. Tumor and nontumor repertoires were significantly more similar in luminal-like than in basal-like breast cancer. Data only fit, rather than demonstrated, lymph node origin of most tumor T cells. Most tumor T cells seemingly derive from lymph node, then expand in tumor.

TCRdb used MiXCR to reprocess the multiplex PCR reads, holding one entry per CDR3 protein. This table holds some 120,000 distinct CDR3 sequences, just under 20% found once. Axillary draining lymph nodes of breast cancer patients supplied the node samples. The receptor was isolated from a female donor with breast cancer. Some clones in this sample may be carry-over from other donors' samples. The sample consisted of axillary lymph node tissue. The V and J genes are TRBV6-5 and TRBJ2-1, with TRBD2 matching over 10 bases. The CDR3 coding sequence is TGTGCCAGCAGTTACCCTAGCGGGGGCTATGAGCAGTTCTTC. Its translation is CASSYPSGGYEQFF.